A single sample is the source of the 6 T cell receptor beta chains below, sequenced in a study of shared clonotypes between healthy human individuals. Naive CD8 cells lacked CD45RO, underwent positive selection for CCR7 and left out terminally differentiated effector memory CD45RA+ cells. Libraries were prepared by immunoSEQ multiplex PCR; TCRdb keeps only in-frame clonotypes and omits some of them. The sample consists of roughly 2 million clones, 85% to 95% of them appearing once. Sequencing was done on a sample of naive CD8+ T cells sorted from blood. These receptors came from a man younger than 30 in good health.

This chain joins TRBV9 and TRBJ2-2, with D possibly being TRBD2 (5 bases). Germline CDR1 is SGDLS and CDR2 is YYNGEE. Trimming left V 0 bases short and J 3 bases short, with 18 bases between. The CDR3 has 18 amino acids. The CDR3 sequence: CASSVGPPSGRYTGELFF. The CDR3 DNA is TGTGCCAGCAGCGTAGGGCCCCCATCGGGAAGATACACCGGGGAGCTGTTTTTT.

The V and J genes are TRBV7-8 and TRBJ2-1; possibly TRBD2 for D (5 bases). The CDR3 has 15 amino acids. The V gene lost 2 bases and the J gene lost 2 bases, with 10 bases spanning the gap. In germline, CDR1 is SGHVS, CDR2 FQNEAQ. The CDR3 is CASSLLGDPYNEQFF. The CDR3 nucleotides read TGTGCCAGCAGCTTACTCGGGGATCCCTACAATGAGCAGTTCTTC.

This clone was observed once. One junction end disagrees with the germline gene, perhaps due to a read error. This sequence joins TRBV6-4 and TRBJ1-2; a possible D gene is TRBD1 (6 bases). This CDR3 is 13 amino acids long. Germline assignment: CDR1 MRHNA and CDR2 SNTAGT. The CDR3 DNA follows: TGTGCCAGCAGTTACTCGGAGGGGGACGGCTACACCTTC. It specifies CASSYSEGDGYTF.

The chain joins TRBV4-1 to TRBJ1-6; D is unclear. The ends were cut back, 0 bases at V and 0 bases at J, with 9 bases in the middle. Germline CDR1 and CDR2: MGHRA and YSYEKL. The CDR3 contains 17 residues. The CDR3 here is CASSQDDPSSYNSPLHF. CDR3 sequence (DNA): TGCGCCAGCAGCCAAGATGACCCGAGCTCCTATAATTCACCCCTCCACTTT.

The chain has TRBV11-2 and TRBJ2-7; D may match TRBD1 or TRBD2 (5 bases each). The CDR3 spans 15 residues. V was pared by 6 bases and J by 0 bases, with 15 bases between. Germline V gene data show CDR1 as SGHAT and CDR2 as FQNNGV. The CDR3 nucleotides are TGTGCCAGCAGAGTAGCTCCGGGGACCTCCTACGAGCAGTACTTC. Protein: CASRVAPGTSYEQYF.

The CDR3 DNA reads as TGTGCCAGCAGCTTAGAGGCTAGCTCCTACGAGCAGTACTTC. Its protein product is CASSLEASSYEQYF. The chain employs TRBV7-6 and TRBJ2-7; D not certain. Germline V CDR1 and CDR2: SGHVS, FNYEAQ. V was clipped by 1 base and J by 0 bases, with 7 bases between them. This CDR3 comprises 14 residues. The full variable domain, with the rest looked up from reference TRBV7-6 and TRBJ2-7, is GAGVSQSPRYKVTKRGQDVALRCDPISGHVSLYWYRQALGQGPEFLTYFNYEAQQDKSGLPNDRFSAERPEGSISTLTIQRTEQRDSAMYRCASSLEASSYEQYFGPGTRLTVT.